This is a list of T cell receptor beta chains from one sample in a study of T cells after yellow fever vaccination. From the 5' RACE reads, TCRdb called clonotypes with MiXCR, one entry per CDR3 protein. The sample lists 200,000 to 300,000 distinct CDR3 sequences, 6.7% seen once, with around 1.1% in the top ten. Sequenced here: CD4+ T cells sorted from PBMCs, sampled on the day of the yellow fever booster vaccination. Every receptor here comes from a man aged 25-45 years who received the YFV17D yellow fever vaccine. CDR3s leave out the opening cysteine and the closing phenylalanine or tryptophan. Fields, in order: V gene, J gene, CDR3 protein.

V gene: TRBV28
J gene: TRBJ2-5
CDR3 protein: ASSLYETQY

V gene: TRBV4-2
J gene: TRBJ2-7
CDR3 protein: ASSQEGGELSYEQY

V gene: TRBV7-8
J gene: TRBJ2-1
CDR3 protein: ASSLVGGGSYNEQF

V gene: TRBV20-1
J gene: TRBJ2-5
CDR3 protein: SARRDQETQY

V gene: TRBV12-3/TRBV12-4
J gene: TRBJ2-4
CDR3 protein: ASSTGGGSNIQY

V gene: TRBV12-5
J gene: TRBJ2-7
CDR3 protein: ASARTGTYEQY

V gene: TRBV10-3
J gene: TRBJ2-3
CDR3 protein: AIRRDSGDTQY

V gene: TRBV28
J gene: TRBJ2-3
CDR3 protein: ASRRTGRDTQY

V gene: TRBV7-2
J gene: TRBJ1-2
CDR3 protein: ASRRGGLGDYGYT

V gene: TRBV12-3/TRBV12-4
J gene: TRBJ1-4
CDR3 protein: ASSVSSNEKLF

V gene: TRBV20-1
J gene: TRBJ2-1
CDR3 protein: SARDRGGYYNEQF

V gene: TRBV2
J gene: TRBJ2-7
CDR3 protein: AFSSGTLGPISAYEQY

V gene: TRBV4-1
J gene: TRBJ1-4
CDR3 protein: ASSSRDTNEKLF

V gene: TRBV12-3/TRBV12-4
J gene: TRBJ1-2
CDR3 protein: ASTPEPVLYGYT

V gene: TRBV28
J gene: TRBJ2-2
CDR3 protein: ASSLFRSGNTGELF